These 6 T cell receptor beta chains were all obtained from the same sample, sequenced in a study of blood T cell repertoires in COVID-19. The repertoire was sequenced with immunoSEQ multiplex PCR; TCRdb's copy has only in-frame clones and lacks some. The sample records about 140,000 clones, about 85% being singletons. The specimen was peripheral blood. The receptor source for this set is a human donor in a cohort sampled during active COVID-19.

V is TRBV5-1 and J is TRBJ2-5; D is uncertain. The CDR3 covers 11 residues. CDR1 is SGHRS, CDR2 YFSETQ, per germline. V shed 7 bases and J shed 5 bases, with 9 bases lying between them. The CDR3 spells CASGGQETQYF. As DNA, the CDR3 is TGCGCCAGCGGCGGCCAGGAGACCCAGTACTTC.

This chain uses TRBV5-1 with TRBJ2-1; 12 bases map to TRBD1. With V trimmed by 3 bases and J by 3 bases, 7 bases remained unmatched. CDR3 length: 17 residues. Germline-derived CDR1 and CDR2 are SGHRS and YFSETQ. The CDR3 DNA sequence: TGCGCCAGCAGCTCGGGACAGGGGGCCCCTATCTACAATGAGCAGTTCTTC. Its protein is CASSSGQGAPIYNEQFF.

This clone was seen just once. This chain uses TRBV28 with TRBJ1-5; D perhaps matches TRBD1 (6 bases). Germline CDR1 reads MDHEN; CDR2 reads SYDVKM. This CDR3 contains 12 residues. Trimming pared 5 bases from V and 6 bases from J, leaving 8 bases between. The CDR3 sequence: CASSNRVQPQHF. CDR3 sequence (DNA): TGTGCCAGCAGTAACAGGGTTCAGCCCCAGCATTTT.

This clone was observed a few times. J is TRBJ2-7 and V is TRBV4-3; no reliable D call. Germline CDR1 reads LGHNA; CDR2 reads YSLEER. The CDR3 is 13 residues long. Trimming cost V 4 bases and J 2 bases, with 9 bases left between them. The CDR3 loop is CASSPGPAYEQYF. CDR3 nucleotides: TGCGCCAGCAGCCCTGGGCCAGCCTACGAGCAGTACTTC.

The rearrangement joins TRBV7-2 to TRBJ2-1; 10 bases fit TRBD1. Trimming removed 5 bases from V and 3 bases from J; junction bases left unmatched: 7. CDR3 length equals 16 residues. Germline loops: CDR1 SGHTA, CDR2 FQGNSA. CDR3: CASSMTGGGVYNEQFF. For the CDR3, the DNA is TGTGCCAGCAGCATGACAGGGGGCGGCGTCTACAATGAGCAGTTCTTC.

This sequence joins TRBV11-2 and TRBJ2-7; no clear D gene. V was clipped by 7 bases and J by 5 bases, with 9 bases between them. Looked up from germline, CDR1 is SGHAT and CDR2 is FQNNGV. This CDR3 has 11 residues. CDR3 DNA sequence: TGTGCCAGCACTCTGTTTGACGAGCAGTACTTC. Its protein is CASTLFDEQYF.